A single sample gave rise to the 7 T cell receptor beta chains below, sequenced in a study of early T cells in non-severe SARS-CoV-2 infection. TCRdb re-derived calls from the 5' RACE reads in MiXCR, one entry per CDR3 protein. This table holds around 50,000 distinct CDR3 sequences, 4.5% to 7% found once. The source material was whole blood. All receptors come from an adult who was a healthcare worker with PCR-confirmed SARS-CoV-2 infection or an uninfected control (not recorded which).

This clonotype appeared many times. The chain links TRBV28 to TRBJ2-7, with D hard to call. The V end was cut by 2 bases, the J end by 5 bases, with 10 bases between. CDR1 is MDHEN and CDR2 is SYDVKM in the germline V gene. CDR3 length equals 13 residues. The CDR3 DNA reads as TGTGCCAGCAGTTTAATGTTCCCTGACGAGCAGTACTTC. Protein sequence: CASSLMFPDEQYF.

V usage is TRBV5-5 and J usage is TRBJ2-7, with D unresolved. This CDR3 comprises 14 residues. Germline V gene lookup returns CDR1 SGHKS and CDR2 YYEKEE (reference sequence). Trimming pared 0 bases from V and 3 bases from J, leaving 10 bases between. The CDR3 region is CASSLAAPNYEQYF. For the CDR3, the DNA is TGTGCCAGCAGCTTGGCGGCCCCTAACTACGAGCAGTACTTC.

At least ten counts were recorded for this clonotype. The genes are TRBV7-9 and TRBJ1-3, with D possibly TRBD1 on 5 matching bases. CDR3 size: 20 residues. Trimming cost V 3 bases and J 0 bases, with 24 bases left between them. Germline V gene lookup returns CDR1 SEHNR and CDR2 FQNEAQ (reference sequence). For the CDR3, the DNA is TGTGCCAGCAGCTTGCACGGGACCGACCAAAGTACCCTCTCTGGAAACACCATATATTTT. Its protein product is CASSLHGTDQSTLSGNTIYF.

This clonotype was seen ten or more times. The gene calls are TRBV18 and TRBJ2-1; 7 bases fit TRBD2. This CDR3 is 15 amino acids long. V lost 5 bases and J lost 1; bases outside the gene matches: 5. Germline CDR1 reads KGHSH; CDR2 reads LQKENI. As DNA, the CDR3 is TGTGCCAGCTCAAACCGACTAGCATCCTACAATGAGCAGTTCTTC. Protein: CASSNRLASYNEQFF.

This clonotype was seen many times. This chain joins TRBV20-1 and TRBJ1-1; D ambiguous. The CDR3 runs to 12 residues. V gave up 3 bases and J gave up 1 base, with 6 bases separating them. Germline CDR1 reads DFQATT; CDR2 reads SNEGSKA (reference sequence). CDR3 nucleotides: TGCAGTGCTAGTCGGGCGAACACTGAAGCTTTCTTT. Protein: CSASRANTEAFF.

This clonotype is categorized as medium-sized. The chain recombines TRBV27 with TRBJ2-5, with D tentatively TRBD1 or TRBD2 (6 bases each). Germline V lookup: CDR1 MNHEY, CDR2 SMNVEV (reference sequence). The CDR3 has 14 residues. With 4 bases removed from V and 2 bases from J, the gap between germline ends came to 11 bases. CDR3 DNA sequence: TGTGCCAGCAGTTATCGGGGGACACAAGAGACCCAGTACTTC. This encodes CASSYRGTQETQYF.

This clonotype was observed many times. The chain has TRBV29-1 and TRBJ2-7, with a tentative D call TRBD1 (5 bases). The germline V gene encodes CDR1 SQVTM and CDR2 ANQGSEA. The V and J ends lost 1 base and 1 base respectively, with 17 bases between them. This CDR3 has 16 residues. CDR3 DNA sequence: TGCAGCGTTGAAGGTAAAAGGGGAAAGACATCCTACGAGCAGTACTTC. Translating gives CSVEGKRGKTSYEQYF.